The T cell receptor beta chain under discussion was sequenced for a study of post-analysis software for immune sequencing data. Study-level findings and limits: TRBV5-6, TRBV5-1 and TRBV20-1 were among 4 or 5 TRBV segments more frequent in patients than controls.

CDR1 is MDHEN and CDR2 is SYDVKM in the germline V gene. The CDR3 contains 17 residues. The junction had 16 bases not matched to a gene; V was cut back by 5 bases and J by 8 bases. This clonotype has ten or more counts. Its antigen is not known. Unique molecular identifiers were carried by the TCR beta cDNA libraries. TCRdb ran MiXCR on the PCR reads and lists one entry per CDR3 protein. The sample includes roughly 200,000 distinct CDR3 sequences, approximately 28% of them seen just once. The sample consisted of blood. This TCR came from a girl aged 2 to 17 with multiple sclerosis. The V and J genes are TRBV28 and TRBJ2-1; 9 positions agree with TRBD2. CDR3 amino acids: CASSPSSGTARVDEQFF. CDR3 nucleotides: TGTGCCAGCAGTCCCTCTAGCGGGACCGCCCGAGTCGATGAGCAGTTCTTC.